This TCR beta chain was sequenced during a study of CD8+CD57+ T cells in acquired aplastic anemia. Across the whole study: Average DNA yield from sorted CD4+ and CD8+ cells was 3.2 ug. General study points: Patients and controls turned out to have twenty-nine CD8+ CDR3 sequences in common.

The CDR3 length is 15 residues. V was clipped by 5 bases and J by 6 bases, with 17 bases between them. CDR1 MGHDK and CDR2 SYGVNS come from the germline V gene. This clonotype has just a few counts. The antigen remains unidentified. Using genomic DNA as the template, TCR beta VDJ and CDR3 profiling was carried out. MiXCR, run by TCRdb on the reads, gives a single entry per CDR3 protein. The sample has approximately 100,000 distinct CDR3 sequences, around 62% seen once; the top ten hold over 55%. Before being chosen for sequencing, patients had shown CD8+CD57+ cell expansion by flow cytometry. The source of this sequence is a human donor with aplastic anemia. The specimen was sorted CD4+, CD8+, or CD8+CD57+ T cells (not recorded which) from PBMCs. V gene TRBV25-1 combines with J gene TRBJ2-1; D tentatively fits TRBD1 or TRBD2 (5 bases each). The CDR3 reads CASSSGQATSNEQFF. The CDR3, as DNA: TGTGCCAGCAGTTCGGGGCAGGCGACGAGCAATGAGCAGTTCTTC.